Below are 23 T cell receptor beta chains sequenced from a single sample in a study of blood T cell repertoires in COVID-19. Generated by immunoSEQ multiplex PCR, the TCRdb table keeps only in-frame clones and is missing some. The sample contains about 200,000 clones, around nine tenths of which appear only once. Source material: peripheral blood. The receptors were sampled from a man aged 45-65 years with acute or convalescent COVID-19.

The chain combines TRBV19 with TRBJ1-6; D is ambiguous. Germline CDR1 LNHDA, CDR2 SQIVND (reference sequence). The CDR3 has 15 amino acids. V was trimmed by 0 bases and J by 10 bases, leaving 13 bases between them. The CDR3 is CASSIDLEGGSPLHF. Written as DNA, the CDR3 is TGTGCCAGTAGTATAGATCTCGAGGGTGGATCACCCCTCCACTTT.

V and J are TRBV29-1 and TRBJ2-1, with TRBD2 matching over 13 bases. CDR3 length: 15 residues. The V gene's germline CDR1 is SQVTM and CDR2 ANQGSEA. V shed 3 bases and J 8 bases; nucleotides not matched to a gene: 7. The CDR3 region has the DNA TGCAGCGTTGAGGGACTAGCGGGGTTTTCAGATGAGCAGTTCTTC. This sequence encodes CSVEGLAGFSDEQFF.

The V call is TRBV4-1, the J call TRBJ2-7; 10 bases are shared with TRBD2. The germline CDR1 and CDR2 sequences are MGHRA and YSYEKL. V shed 0 bases, J shed 0 bases, and the junction held 2 bases outside the gene matches. CDR3 length: 16 amino acids. The CDR3 DNA reads TGCGCCAGCAGCCAAGATTCTAGCGGGAGCTCCTACGAGCAGTACTTC. Translation: CASSQDSSGSSYEQYF.

The rearrangement links TRBV18 to TRBJ1-2; 8 nucleotides agree with TRBD1. The CDR3 contains 15 residues. Germline lookup yields CDR1 KGHSH and CDR2 LQKENI. Losses at the gene ends were 1 base for V and 3 bases for J; bases not matched to a gene: 4. DNA of the CDR3: TGTGCCAGCTCACCACAAACAGGGGGATACTATGGCTACACCTTC. It encodes CASSPQTGGYYGYTF.

The genes are TRBV27 and TRBJ1-1, with D possibly matching TRBD1 (5 bases). V was trimmed by 1 base and J by 7 bases, leaving 19 bases between them. The CDR3 totals 16 residues. From germline, CDR1 is MNHEY and CDR2 SMNVEV (reference sequence). Written as DNA, the CDR3 is TGTGCCAGCAGTTTATGGGGCGCAGGGACTTTAGGTGAAGCTTTCTTT. This encodes CASSLWGAGTLGEAFF.

The CDR3 nucleotides read TGTGCCAGCAGCCAAGCCCCACTAGCAGATACGCAGTATTTT. It is translated as CASSQAPLADTQYF. V usage is TRBV4-2 and J usage is TRBJ2-3, with D perhaps TRBD2 (5 bases). Deletions cut 1 base from V and 4 bases from J, with 9 bases between. The V gene's germline CDR1 is LGHNA and CDR2 YNFKEQ. This CDR3 contains 14 residues.

Written as DNA, the CDR3 is TGTGCCAGCAGTCCAGACCCGCGACAGCAACCGAACACCGGGGAGCTGTTTTTT. It codes for CASSPDPRQQPNTGELFF. The J gene is TRBJ2-2, the V gene TRBV28; D is possibly TRBD1 (5 bases). Per germline, CDR1 MDHEN and CDR2 SYDVKM. V was clipped by 5 bases and J by 0 bases, with 19 bases between them. This CDR3 has 18 amino acids. Combining the CDR3 with reference TRBV28 and TRBJ2-2 gives the whole variable domain DVKVTQSSRYLVKRTGEKVFLECVQDMDHENMFWYRQDPGLGLRLIYFSYDVKMKEKGDIPEGYSVSREKKERFSLILESASTNQTSMYLCASSPDPRQQPNTGELFFGEGSRLTVL.

CDR3 nucleotide sequence: TGCGCCAGCAGCCAAGATCCTCAGGGGGACGAAAAACTGTTTTTT. Its translation: CASSQDPQGDEKLFF. The chain joins TRBV4-3 to TRBJ1-4; 7 bases match TRBD1. The CDR3 runs 15 residues. Germline V gene lookup returns CDR1 LGHNA and CDR2 YSLEER. V gave up 0 bases and J gave up 8 bases; unmatched junction bases: 6.

This chain uses TRBV7-2 with TRBJ1-2; TRBD1 matches at 9 bases. Trimming removed 1 base from V and 4 bases from J; junction bases left unmatched: 4. The CDR3 is 15 residues long. CDR1 is SGHTA and CDR2 is FQGNSA in the germline V gene. This CDR3 reads CASSLVLQGAYGYTF. The CDR3 region has the DNA TGTGCCAGCAGCTTAGTTCTACAGGGGGCCTATGGCTACACCTTC.

V and J are TRBV7-9 and TRBJ2-5; TRBD1 matches 7 bases. Looked up from germline, CDR1 is SEHNR and CDR2 is FQNEAQ (reference sequence). CDR3 length: 14 amino acids. The V segment lost 5 bases and the J segment 1 base; nucleotides outside the gene matches: 4. DNA of the CDR3: TGTGCCAGCAGCATCACAGGGGCCCAAGAGACCCAGTACTTC. It specifies CASSITGAQETQYF.

V usage is TRBV5-1 and J usage is TRBJ1-2; 9 bases agree with TRBD1. The germline V gene encodes CDR1 SGHRS and CDR2 YFSETQ. CDR3 length: 15 residues. The V segment lost 4 bases and the J segment 1 base; nucleotides outside the gene matches: 5. The CDR3 nucleotides read TGCGCCAGCAGCACGGGACAGGGAGGTAACTATGGCTACACCTTC. Residues: CASSTGQGGNYGYTF.

The V gene is TRBV9, the J gene TRBJ2-5; 9 bases map to TRBD1. This CDR3 has 16 amino acids. Germline V gene sequence: CDR1 SGDLS, CDR2 YYNGEE. V lost 4 bases and J lost 5; bases outside the gene matches: 12. The CDR3 DNA reads as TGTGCCAGCAGCTGGGGAACAGGGGGCAATACGGAGACCCAGTACTTC. Amino acid sequence: CASSWGTGGNTETQYF.

The chain joins TRBV11-2 to TRBJ2-2; a possible D gene is TRBD2 (5 bases). The CDR3 consists of 14 residues. V was pared by 7 bases and J by 5 bases, with 14 bases between. Germline V gives CDR1 SGHAT, CDR2 FQNNGV. Here the CDR3 DNA reads TGTGCCAGCACCCCTCAGCGGAGAACCGGGGAGCTGTTTTTT. It translates to CASTPQRRTGELFF.

This clone has only one observation. The chain carries TRBV6-5 and TRBJ1-1; D might be TRBD1 (6 bases). The V and J ends lost 6 bases and 4 bases respectively, with 9 bases between them. Germline CDR1 and CDR2: MNHEY and SVGAGI. CDR3 length: 12 residues. CDR3 coding DNA: TGTGCCAGCAGCCTACAGGGCACTGAAGCTTTCTTT. Translated, it gives CASSLQGTEAFF.

This clone was seen a few times. The rearrangement uses TRBV28 and TRBJ1-4; TRBD1 matches at 7 bases. The CDR3 is 15 residues long. Trimming at V came to 6 bases and at J to 5 bases, leaving 9 bases not matched to a gene. Germline loops: CDR1 MDHEN, CDR2 SYDVKM. Here the CDR3 reads CASRLPGTANEKLFF. CDR3 coding DNA: TGTGCCAGCAGACTACCCGGGACAGCAAATGAAAAACTGTTTTTT. Full variable domain (remainder filled in from reference TRBV28 and TRBJ1-4): DVKVTQSSRYLVKRTGEKVFLECVQDMDHENMFWYRQDPGLGLRLIYFSYDVKMKEKGDIPEGYSVSREKKERFSLILESASTNQTSMYLCASRLPGTANEKLFFGSGTQLSVL.

The chain joins TRBV2 to TRBJ2-7, with 8 bases that match TRBD2. The CDR3 is 16 residues long. The germline gives CDR1 SNHLY, CDR2 FYNNEI. V dropped 5 bases and J dropped 0; count of bases not matched to a gene: 9. As DNA, the CDR3 is TGTGCCAGCAGTTTCTCAGCTCTAGCGGGCTCCTACGAGCAGTACTTC. It specifies CASSFSALAGSYEQYF.

The chain is built from TRBV4-1 and TRBJ1-1, with D maybe TRBD1 (5 bases). Germline assignment: CDR1 MGHRA and CDR2 YSYEKL. This CDR3 is 13 amino acids long. Trimming removed 4 bases at V and 3 bases at J, with 9 bases between. The CDR3 is CASSRGTDTEAFF. The CDR3 bases are TGCGCCAGCAGCCGGGGCACGGACACTGAAGCTTTCTTT.

The chain links TRBV7-8 to TRBJ2-7, with TRBD2 identical over 7 bases. The V and J ends lost 5 bases and 0 bases, in that order; junction bases with no gene match: 7. The CDR3 totals 15 residues. Germline CDR1 and CDR2: SGHVS and FQNEAQ. In nucleotides, the CDR3 is TGTGCCAGCAGCCCGAACAGCGGGGCCTCCTACGAGCAGTACTTC. Amino acids: CASSPNSGASYEQYF.

The chain links TRBV9 to TRBJ2-2; 9 bases line up with TRBD1. The V and J ends lost 3 bases and 0 bases, in that order; junction bases with no gene match: 0. The CDR3 loop spans 15 amino acids. Germline CDR1 is SGDLS and CDR2 is YYNGEE. DNA of the CDR3: TGTGCCAGCAGCGGACAGGGGGCGAACACCGGGGAGCTGTTTTTT. Translation gives CASSGQGANTGELFF.

This chain joins TRBV27 and TRBJ1-1; maybe TRBD1 (5 bases). The V and J ends lost 3 bases and 5 bases respectively, with 10 bases between them. This CDR3 region has 13 residues. Germline V gene sequence: CDR1 MNHEY, CDR2 SMNVEV (reference sequence). CDR3 nucleotide sequence: TGTGCCAGCAGTTTCCTCGGGGGGACTGAAGCTTTCTTT. This codes for CASSFLGGTEAFF.

This rearrangement joins TRBV7-2 to TRBJ2-3; D may be TRBD2 (6 bases). The germline CDR1 and CDR2 sequences are SGHTA and FQGNSA. The CDR3 contains 17 residues. V lost 5 bases and J 1 base, leaving 19 bases between the germline ends. The CDR3 DNA follows: TGTGCCAGCAGCCTTAGGGTCCCTAGCGCTCGCACAGATACGCAGTATTTT. It specifies CASSLRVPSARTDTQYF.

The chain joins TRBV5-5 to TRBJ2-7, with a possible D match to TRBD1 (5 bases). From germline, CDR1 is SGHKS and CDR2 YYEKEE (reference sequence). This CDR3 contains 14 residues. The V end was cut by 0 bases, the J end by 1 base, with 8 bases between. CDR3 sequence (DNA): TGTGCCAGCAGCTTGGGGACATTATCCTACGAGCAGTACGTC. Protein: CASSLGTLSYEQYV.

The CDR3 sequence is CAWSEGLDAYEQYV. Here the CDR3 DNA reads TGTGCCTGGAGTGAGGGACTAGATGCCTACGAGCAGTACGTC. This chain connects TRBV30 to TRBJ2-7; 8 bases line up with TRBD2. The CDR3 loop spans 14 amino acids. Germline V gives CDR1 GTSNPN, CDR2 SVGIG (reference sequence). With V trimmed by 1 base and J by 2 bases, 4 bases remained unmatched.